This is a list of T cell receptor beta chains from one sample in a study of blood T cell repertoires in COVID-19. This table comes from immunoSEQ multiplex PCR, and its TCRdb copy is limited to in-frame clones, with some not included. The repertoire holds under 250,000 clones, 85% seen once, with about 2.5% in the top ten. What was sequenced was peripheral blood. The receptor source for this set is a woman in her 70s with COVID-19, enrolled during active disease. Each CDR3 is given with its conserved first and last residue. Each record gives: clone size, V gene, J gene, D gene, CDR3 length, CDR3 DNA, CDR3 protein. The D gene is left open where the match is weak. Clone size is stated in some rows and not others, as once, few, many or a class when expanded.

size: .
V: TRBV6-2/TRBV6-3
J: TRBJ2-3
D: TRBD2
length: 15
DNA: TGTGCCAGCAGTTACTCGGGGACTAGCGGCGATACGCAGTATTTT
CDR3: CASSYSGTSGDTQYF

size: many
V: TRBV19
J: TRBJ1-5
D: .
length: 15
DNA: TGTGCCAGTAGTCCCTCGGGGGGCGCGGTTCAGCCCCAGCATTTT
CDR3: CASSPSGGAVQPQHF

size: .
V: TRBV6-2/TRBV6-3
J: TRBJ2-2
D: TRBD2
length: 17
DNA: TGTGCCAGCAGTTACTTGGCTAGCGGGGGATACACCGGGGAGCTGTTTTTT
CDR3: CASSYLASGGYTGELFF

size: .
V: TRBV4-3
J: TRBJ2-3
D: TRBD2
length: 17
DNA: TGCGCCAGCAGCCAAGATTGGACTAGTGGGTTGGCAGATACGCAGTATTTT
CDR3: CASSQDWTSGLADTQYF

size: .
V: TRBV7-9
J: TRBJ2-1
D: .
length: 15
DNA: TGTGCCAGCAGCTTAGTGGTTAGCCCCCACAATGAGCAGTTCTTC
CDR3: CASSLVVSPHNEQFF

size: few
V: TRBV11-2
J: TRBJ2-7
D: TRBD1
length: 14
DNA: TGTGCCAGCAGTGCCGGGACAGGGCTCTACGAGCAGTACTTC
CDR3: CASSAGTGLYEQYF

size: .
V: TRBV10-3
J: TRBJ1-5
D: .
length: 14
DNA: TGTGCCATCAGTCCCCAGGGAAACAATCAGCCCCAGCATTTT
CDR3: CAISPQGNNQPQHF

size: .
V: TRBV9
J: TRBJ1-5
D: .
length: 14
DNA: TGTGCCAGCAGCTTCTCCGGTGGTTCTCAGCCCCAGCATTTT
CDR3: CASSFSGGSQPQHF

size: few
V: TRBV5-1
J: TRBJ2-1
D: TRBD1
length: 18
DNA: TGCGCCAGCAGCCTTAGGACAGGGGGCGAAAGTTCCTACAATGAGCAGTTCTTC
CDR3: CASSLRTGGESSYNEQFF

size: once
V: TRBV3-1/TRBV3-2
J: TRBJ2-5
D: .
length: 16
DNA: TGTGCCAGCAGCCAAGCCGGGACTTACCCACAAGAGACCCAGTACTTC
CDR3: CASSQAGTYPQETQYF

size: .
V: TRBV10-3
J: TRBJ1-5
D: .
length: 16
DNA: TGTGCCATCAGTGAGTCGATCGGGGGATGGGACCAGCCCCAGCATTTT
CDR3: CAISESIGGWDQPQHF

size: few
V: TRBV18
J: TRBJ1-2
D: .
length: 16
DNA: TGTGCCAGCTCACCACCTGGGGGCAGGCTTCCCTATGGCTACACCTTC
CDR3: CASSPPGGRLPYGYTF

size: .
V: TRBV4-2
J: TRBJ1-6
D: TRBD1
length: 16
DNA: TGTGCCAGCAGCCAGGAACCGGGACAGGTCTATTCACCCCTCCACTTT
CDR3: CASSQEPGQVYSPLHF

size: .
V: TRBV5-5
J: TRBJ2-1
D: TRBD2
length: 15
DNA: TGTGCCAGCAGCTTTCTGCGGACTAGCGGATACGAGCAGTTCTTC
CDR3: CASSFLRTSGYEQFF

size: .
V: TRBV3-1/TRBV3-2
J: TRBJ1-2
D: TRBD1
length: 15
DNA: TGTGCCAGCAGCCACGGGACAGGGACCGTCTATGGCTACACCTTC
CDR3: CASSHGTGTVYGYTF

size: .
V: TRBV29-1
J: TRBJ1-1
D: .
length: 11
DNA: TGCAGCGTTGAAGATCGTAGAGAAGCTTTCTTT
CDR3: CSVEDRREAFF

size: .
V: TRBV18
J: TRBJ1-3
D: TRBD1
length: 16
DNA: TGTGCCAGCTCACCACAGGGGGCAATATCTGGAAACACCATATATTTT
CDR3: CASSPQGAISGNTIYF

size: .
V: TRBV11-3
J: TRBJ2-7
D: .
length: 13
DNA: TGTGCCAGCAGCTACACCGGGTCCTACGAGCAGTACTTC
CDR3: CASSYTGSYEQYF

size: .
V: TRBV28
J: TRBJ2-5
D: .
length: 14
DNA: TGTGCCAGCTACGGACCGGGGAGGCAAGAGACCCAGTACTTC
CDR3: CASYGPGRQETQYF

size: once
V: TRBV27
J: TRBJ1-4
D: .
length: 17
DNA: TGTGCCAGCAGGCCGGGACGTCGCCCGGGGGGCGATGAAAAACTGTTTTTT
CDR3: CASRPGRRPGGDEKLFF

size: .
V: TRBV7-2
J: TRBJ1-4
D: TRBD1
length: 17
DNA: TGTGCCAGCAGCTTCCGGGACAGGGCCTCGATTAATGAAAAACTGTTTTTT
CDR3: CASSFRDRASINEKLFF

size: .
V: TRBV7-6
J: TRBJ1-3
D: TRBD1
length: 15
DNA: TGTGCCAGCAGCCCGGGACAGGGGGCAGGAAACACCATATATTTT
CDR3: CASSPGQGAGNTIYF